Listed here is a single TCR beta chain. This sample stems from a study of blood T cell repertoires in COVID-19. Turning to the study itself: Whether acute or convalescent, the COVID-19 samples came from the United States, Italy and Spain. Sample material is recorded as cDNA or gDNA derived from T cells, B-cell-depleted T cells, or PBMCs.

Between the trimmed V and J ends, which lost 7 bases and 7 bases, there was a span of 14 bases. The CDR3 has 13 amino acids. The V gene's germline CDR1 is LNHDA and CDR2 SQIVND (reference sequence). As processed by the authors: For nucleated cells, counts were estimated from reference gene primer amplification. TCRdb's table, derived via immunoSEQ multiplex PCR, lists solely in-frame clones and lacks some. That table supplies the V and J calls and clone size; D and trimming were determined from the DNA. The sample carries 120,000 to 150,000 clones, about 80% recorded once. The clonotype originates from a human donor in a cohort sampled during active COVID-19. The V gene is TRBV19, the J gene TRBJ1-5; a weak D match, TRBD1 (5 bases). The material sequenced was peripheral blood. CDR3 coding DNA: TGTGCCAGTATGGAGGGGTTTCGGCAGCCCCAGCATTTT. It translates to CASMEGFRQPQHF.